Below, 10 T cell receptor beta chains from the same sample are listed, as sequenced in a study of T cells in narcolepsy. Some clones are missing from TCRdb's copy, which holds only in-frame ones; the method was immunoSEQ multiplex PCR. The sample gives tens of thousands of clones, about 85% of which show up once; about 1.5% is in the top ten. Material for sequencing was CD45RA- memory CD4+ T cells from PBMCs. The receptors derive from a human donor with narcolepsy.

J is TRBJ2-7 and V is TRBV28; 8 bases line up with TRBD2. J lost 7 bases, V lost 1 base, and 6 bases had no gene match. Germline V gene data show CDR1 as MDHEN and CDR2 as SYDVKM. The CDR3 contains 14 residues. As DNA, the CDR3 is TGTGCCAGCAGTTTATACGGGGGGGCCGAAGAGCAGTACTTC. It translates to CASSLYGGAEEQYF.

The chain couples TRBV10-3 to TRBJ1-6; 8 bases fit TRBD1. The V gene end was trimmed by 0 bases and the J gene end by 7 bases; junction bases not matched to a gene: 2. The CDR3 has 15 amino acids. Germline CDR1 ENHRY, CDR2 SYGVKD. CDR3 sequence (DNA): TGTGCCATCAGTGAGTCAGACAGGGGAAATTCACCCCTCCACTTT. Its protein product is CAISESDRGNSPLHF.

The chain uses TRBV6-1 and TRBJ1-2, with TRBD1 as a possible D gene (6 bases). Germline V CDR1 and CDR2: MNHNS, SASEGT. The CDR3 spans 10 residues. The V and J ends lost 10 bases and 8 bases respectively, with 11 bases between them. CDR3 sequence: CATGGGGYTF. In nucleotides, the CDR3 is TGTGCCACCGGTGGGGGCGGCTACACCTTC.

V and J are TRBV7-6 and TRBJ2-5, with D possibly matching TRBD2 (6 bases). This CDR3 has 15 residues. From germline, CDR1 is SGHVS and CDR2 FNYEAQ. V lost 6 bases to trimming and J lost 5 bases, with 19 bases between them. The CDR3 sequence: CASSRPRTGGETQYF. CDR3 coding DNA: TGTGCCAGCAGTCGGCCCCGAACCGGAGGGGAGACCCAGTACTTC.

This sequence joins TRBV9 and TRBJ2-3; TRBD2 agrees at 11 bases. The length of the CDR3 is 14 residues. V gave up 4 bases and J gave up 8 bases; unmatched junction bases: 6. The germline V gene encodes CDR1 SGDLS and CDR2 YYNGEE. CDR3 protein: CASSRASGGLTQYF. The CDR3 bases are TGTGCCAGCAGCAGGGCTAGCGGGGGGCTTACGCAGTATTTT.

The chain links TRBV5-6 to TRBJ1-2; D perhaps matches TRBD1 (5 bases). This CDR3 has 14 residues. Germline lookup yields CDR1 SGHDT and CDR2 YYEEEE. Trimming shortened V by 3 bases and J by 3 bases, and 12 bases separated the two germline ends. For the CDR3, the DNA is TGTGCCAGCAGCTATGGGACCTATGACTATGGCTACACCTTC. Its translation is CASSYGTYDYGYTF.

A remark on this clone: The junction differs from germline at one of its ends, possibly a read error. The DNA for the CDR3 is TGTGCCAGCAGCTTAGGTCTAGCGGGGGTCGGGTTC. It is translated as CASSLGLAGVGF. J is TRBJ2-7 and V is TRBV7-2, with 10 bases aligning to TRBD2. Germline CDR1 SGHTA, CDR2 FQGNSA. This CDR3 comprises 12 residues.

CDR3 sequence reads: CASSLGGYNQPQHF. DNA for the CDR3: TGTGCCAGCAGCTTAGGGGGTTATAATCAGCCCCAGCATTTT. The chain recombines TRBV7-3 with TRBJ1-5; TRBD1 might be the D (5 bases). CDR3 length: 14 residues. Trimming stripped 2 bases from V and 4 bases from J, with 9 bases between. Per the germline V gene, CDR1 is SGHTA and CDR2 is FQGTGA.

J is TRBJ1-5 and V is TRBV19; D ambiguous. V dropped 1 base and J dropped 1 base, with 11 bases sitting between them. CDR1 is LNHDA and CDR2 is SQIVND in the germline V gene (reference sequence). The CDR3 sequence is 16 residues long. The CDR3 is CASSIVTPGSNQPQHF. The CDR3 DNA reads as TGTGCCAGTAGTATAGTGACCCCTGGGAGCAATCAGCCCCAGCATTTT.

In DNA form, the CDR3 reads TGTGCCAGCAGCTTGGAAAGGGGTAGCAATCAGCCCCAGCATTTT. Its protein is CASSLERGSNQPQHF. The rearrangement joins TRBV5-4 to TRBJ1-5, with TRBD1 as a possible D gene (5 bases). CDR1 SGHNT and CDR2 YYREEE come from the germline V gene (reference sequence). V was pared by 0 bases and J by 0 bases, with 7 bases between. The length of the CDR3 is 15 residues.